Sequencing of this T cell receptor (beta chain) was carried out in a study of blood T cells in healthy people across ages. Study-level results: Older age coincided with a roughly linear decline in TCR beta diversity per million T cells.

The use of a sample-barcoded 5' primer and a J-beta primer mix characterized a second PCR of 7 to 11 cycles. MiXCR, run by TCRdb on the 5' RACE reads, gives a single entry per CDR3 protein. The sample has around 280,000 distinct CDR3 sequences, 27% seen once. Notes on this clonotype: Its antigen is undetermined.

The CDR3 length is 14 residues. Germline assignment: CDR1 SNHLY and CDR2 FYNNEI. Trimming stripped 7 bases from V and 1 base from J, with 11 bases between. V is TRBV2 and J is TRBJ1-3, with D unresolved. This clonotype originated in an older woman in good health. Material for sequencing was blood. The DNA for the CDR3 is TGTGCCAGCAAAGGTCCGGGATCTGGAAACACCATATATTTT. This sequence encodes CASKGPGSGNTIYF.